This entry lists 26 T cell receptor beta chains sequenced from one sample in a study of Graves' ophthalmopathy and Graves' hyperthyroidism. The authors amplified TCR beta CDR3 regions from RNA transcripts. First-round RT-PCR employed HTBI primers, with a second-round multiplex PCR after it. TCRdb re-called the multiplex PCR reads with MiXCR, one entry per CDR3 protein. The repertoire holds 170,000 or so distinct CDR3 sequences, with approximately 40% as singletons. Sequenced sample: peripheral blood. These receptors all come from a woman in her thirties or forties with Graves' ophthalmopathy.

There are many counts of this clonotype. The CDR3 sequence is CASSLRGDSPYEQYF. The DNA of the CDR3 is TGTGCCAGCAGCTTGAGGGGGGACAGTCCCTACGAGCAGTACTTC. This chain uses TRBV13 with TRBJ2-7; TRBD1 is a possible D gene (7 bases). CDR3 length equals 15 residues. CDR1 is PRHDT, CDR2 FYEKMQ, per germline (reference sequence). V lost 3 bases and J 2 bases, leaving 14 bases between the germline ends.

This clonotype occurred many times. The chain carries TRBV27 and TRBJ2-7; D not resolved. Trimming stripped 1 base from V and 1 base from J, with 8 bases between. The germline CDR1 and CDR2 sequences are MNHEY and SMNVEV (reference sequence). The CDR3 spans 14 residues. In nucleotides, the CDR3 is TGTGCCAGCAGTTTATTTGTGTGGTCCTACGAGCAGTACTTC. It translates to CASSLFVWSYEQYF.

The rearrangement joins TRBV2 to TRBJ1-1; TRBD1 agrees at 10 bases. J gave up 0 bases and V 6 bases, and 13 bases lay outside the gene matches. CDR3 length: 18 amino acids. Germline-derived CDR1 and CDR2 are SNHLY and FYNNEI. As DNA, the CDR3 is TGTGCCAGCAGCTACTCGGGACAGGGGCTCCCAGTGAACACTGAAGCTTTCTTT. As protein: CASSYSGQGLPVNTEAFF. Full variable domain (missing parts from reference TRBV2 and TRBJ1-1): EPEVTQTPSHQVTQMGQEVILRCVPISNHLYFYWYRQILGQKVEFLVSFYNNEISEKSEIFDDQFSVERPDGSNFTLKIRSTKLEDSAMYFCASSYSGQGLPVNTEAFFGQGTRLTVV.

The V and J genes are TRBV30 and TRBJ1-1; no reliable D call. Trimming cost V 4 bases and J 0 bases, with 12 bases left between them. This CDR3 has 14 amino acids. Germline-derived CDR1 and CDR2 are GTSNPN and SVGIG (reference sequence). CDR3 loop: CAWTILGMNTEAFF. The CDR3 DNA sequence: TGTGCCTGGACGATATTGGGGATGAACACTGAAGCTTTCTTT. The variable domain in full, completed from reference TRBV30 and TRBJ1-1, reads SQTIHQWPATLVQPVGSPLSLECTVEGTSNPNLYWYRQAAGRGLQLLFYSVGIGQISSEVPQNLSASRPQDRQFILSSKKLLLSDSGFYLCAWTILGMNTEAFFGQGTRLTVV.

This clonotype was seen more than once but under ten times. This chain uses TRBV6-5 with TRBJ2-7; D call uncertain. Germline CDR1 reads MNHEY; CDR2 reads SVGAGI. V was shortened by 1 base and J by 5 bases, with 15 bases between the two germline ends. The CDR3 runs 15 residues. The CDR3 reads CASSYYLGRKDEQYF. The CDR3 nucleotides read TGTGCCAGCAGTTACTATCTAGGAAGGAAGGACGAGCAGTACTTC.

This clonotype was seen ten or more times. The V gene is TRBV20-1, the J gene TRBJ1-5, with a tentative D call TRBD1 (6 bases). CDR1 is DFQATT and CDR2 is SNEGSKA in the germline V gene (reference sequence). This CDR3 has 14 residues. The V end was cut by 5 bases, the J end by 3 bases, with 14 bases between. For the CDR3, the DNA is TGCAGTGCTCTTCCAGGGGCCAACAATCAGCCCCAGCATTTT. Translation gives CSALPGANNQPQHF.

The sample holds many counts of this clonotype. The J gene is TRBJ2-5, the V gene TRBV20-1, with 11 bases that match TRBD2. This CDR3 comprises 15 residues. Trimming cost V 5 bases and J 5 bases; bases outside gene matches: 10. Germline CDR1 and CDR2: DFQATT and SNEGSKA (reference sequence). CDR3 nucleotides: TGCAGTGCTGTAGCGGGGGGGGTATTTGTGGAGACCCAGTACTTC. Amino acid sequence: CSAVAGGVFVETQYF.

The chain has TRBV6-2 or TRBV6-3 and TRBJ2-7; D is perhaps TRBD2 (5 bases). Germline CDR1 reads MNHEY; CDR2 reads SVGEGT. Trimming pared 0 bases from V and 2 bases from J, leaving 11 bases between. The CDR3 spans 15 residues. CDR3 bases: TGTGCCAGCAGTTACTCGGACTCGACCCCCTACGAGCAGTACTTC. It specifies CASSYSDSTPYEQYF.

CDR3: CASSYTTRQETQYF. In DNA form, the CDR3 reads TGTGCCAGCAGTTATACGACAAGACAAGAGACCCAGTACTTC. V and J are TRBV6-2 or TRBV6-3 and TRBJ2-5; no clear D. The CDR3 length is 14 residues. Germline V CDR1 and CDR2: MNHEY, SVGEGT. V dropped 3 bases and J dropped 2 bases, with 10 bases sitting between them.

The table lists this clonotype with a few counts. The chain couples TRBV6-1 to TRBJ1-3; D is unresolved. The V end lost 6 bases, the J end lost 0 bases, and 9 bases lay between the germline ends. Germline lookup yields CDR1 MNHNS and CDR2 SASEGT. The CDR3 loop spans 14 amino acids. The CDR3, as DNA: TGTGCCAGCAGGTCAGCAGACTCTGGAAACACCATATATTTT. Residues: CASRSADSGNTIYF.

The rearrangement links TRBV4-2 to TRBJ2-7; 14 bases are shared with TRBD2. The tail of the sequence fits TRBJ2-5 better, so the J call may be wrong. The CDR3 is 17 amino acids. CDR1 and CDR2 from the germline V gene are LGHNA and YNFKEQ. This chain's CDR3 is CASSQHVTSGGEETQYF. The CDR3 region has the DNA TGTGCCAGCAGCCAACACGTGACTAGCGGGGGGGAAGAGACCCAGTACTTC.

V is TRBV28 and J is TRBJ2-3; D could derive from TRBD1 or TRBD2 (5 bases each). V dropped 4 bases and J dropped 1 base, with 18 bases sitting between them. The CDR3 loop spans 17 amino acids. Looked up from germline, CDR1 is MDHEN and CDR2 is SYDVKM. The CDR3 DNA sequence: TGTGCCAGCAGTTGGGGACCCCCTGGAGAAGGCACAGATACGCAGTATTTT. It codes for CASSWGPPGEGTDTQYF.

This clonotype was found many times. J is TRBJ2-7 and V is TRBV11-2; D might be TRBD1 or TRBD2, each matching 6 bases. The CDR3 has 15 residues. V lost 5 bases and J lost 4, with 18 bases in between. Germline CDR1 and CDR2: SGHAT and FQNNGV. Written as DNA, the CDR3 is TGTGCCAGCAGCCCCCGGGACACGGGACTTTACGAGCAGTACTTC. Protein: CASSPRDTGLYEQYF.

V and J are TRBV5-1 and TRBJ2-6, with TRBD2 as a possible D gene (5 bases). CDR3 size: 17 residues. V was cut by 4 bases and J by 0 bases, with 14 bases left in between. Germline values: CDR1 SGHRS, CDR2 YFSETQ. The CDR3 region is CASSPGVENSGANVLTF. The DNA of the CDR3 is TGCGCCAGCAGCCCCGGGGTGGAAAACTCTGGGGCCAACGTCCTGACTTTC.

This clonotype was seen at least ten times. This rearrangement joins TRBV6-1 to TRBJ2-7; 7 nucleotides align to TRBD1. Germline assignment: CDR1 MNHNS and CDR2 SASEGT. The ends lost 2 bases at V and 6 bases at J; junction bases unmatched: 7. The CDR3 runs 14 residues. This CDR3 reads CASSETITGVEQYF. CDR3 DNA sequence: TGTGCCAGCAGTGAAACCATTACAGGGGTCGAGCAGTACTTC.

The J gene is TRBJ2-7, the V gene TRBV28, with 10 positions matching TRBD2. The junction had 8 bases not matched to a gene; V was cut back by 5 bases and J by 4 bases. The CDR3 is made up of 15 amino acids. Germline V lookup: CDR1 MDHEN, CDR2 SYDVKM. CDR3 residues: CASSPWTSGEYEQYF. CDR3 DNA sequence: TGTGCCAGCAGTCCATGGACTAGCGGAGAATACGAGCAGTACTTC. The whole variable domain, remainder taken from reference TRBV28 and TRBJ2-7, is DVKVTQSSRYLVKRTGEKVFLECVQDMDHENMFWYRQDPGLGLRLIYFSYDVKMKEKGDIPEGYSVSREKKERFSLILESASTNQTSMYLCASSPWTSGEYEQYFGPGTRLTVT.

The chain recombines TRBV27 with TRBJ2-7, with D perhaps TRBD1 (6 bases). CDR1 and CDR2 from the germline V gene are MNHEY and SMNVEV (reference sequence). Trimming pared 3 bases from V and 4 bases from J, leaving 13 bases between. The CDR3 sequence is 14 residues long. The CDR3 here is CASSFSGHAYEQYF. In DNA form, the CDR3 reads TGTGCCAGCAGTTTCTCGGGACACGCATACGAGCAGTACTTC.

The J gene is TRBJ1-1, the V gene TRBV27; D gene ambiguous. Trimming shortened V by 5 bases and J by 5 bases, and 15 bases separated the two germline ends. This CDR3 spans 14 amino acids. Germline assignment: CDR1 MNHEY and CDR2 SMNVEV (reference sequence). CDR3 region: CASSGIGLRTEAFF. CDR3 sequence (DNA): TGTGCCAGCAGTGGGATAGGGCTAAGAACTGAAGCTTTCTTT.

The chain uses TRBV6-2 or TRBV6-3 and TRBJ2-2; no clear D. The CDR3 has 13 amino acids. V lost 11 bases, J lost 5 bases, and 15 bases lay in between. Germline V lookup: CDR1 MNHEY, CDR2 SVGEGT. The chain's CDR3 is CAPRKRKTGELFF. DNA of the CDR3: TGTGCCCCGCGAAAGCGAAAGACCGGGGAGCTGTTTTTT.

V gene TRBV2 combines with J gene TRBJ1-3, with 8 bases that match TRBD1. The CDR3 contains 13 residues. The germline V gene encodes CDR1 SNHLY and CDR2 FYNNEI. The ends lost 6 bases at V and 4 bases at J; junction bases unmatched: 2. CDR3 sequence: CASSWDRGNTIYF. The CDR3 DNA reads as TGTGCCAGCAGCTGGGACAGGGGAAACACCATATATTTT.

This clonotype has a count of ten or more. The chain employs TRBV6-1 and TRBJ1-1, with a weak D call TRBD1 (6 bases). V was trimmed by 2 bases and J by 4 bases, leaving 14 bases between them. There are 15 residues in the CDR3. Per germline, CDR1 MNHNS and CDR2 SASEGT. The CDR3 sequence: CASSETGRGGTEAFF. CDR3 sequence (DNA): TGTGCCAGCAGTGAAACAGGGAGAGGAGGCACTGAAGCTTTCTTT.

This clonotype was counted at least ten times. This sequence joins TRBV6-4 and TRBJ2-3; 15 bases are shared with TRBD2. Per germline, CDR1 MRHNA and CDR2 SNTAGT. CDR3 length: 21 amino acids. The V and J ends lost 1 base and 1 base, in that order; junction bases with no gene match: 12. In nucleotides, the CDR3 is TGTGCCAGCAGTGACTTGGGACTAGCGGGGGGACGTACTTTGGGCACAGATACGCAGTATTTT. Translating gives CASSDLGLAGGRTLGTDTQYF.

There are many counts of this clonotype. The V call is TRBV2, the J call TRBJ1-3; 7 bases map to TRBD1. CDR3 size: 14 residues. Germline V CDR1 and CDR2: SNHLY, FYNNEI. V trimming: 5 bases; J trimming: 4 bases; junction bases outside the gene matches: 5. The CDR3 reads CASSRGTDGNTIYF. The CDR3 DNA reads as TGTGCCAGCAGTAGGGGGACAGACGGAAACACCATATATTTT.

This clonotype was counted at least ten times. The gene calls are TRBV27 and TRBJ2-7; no definite D call. Germline CDR1 MNHEY, CDR2 SMNVEV (reference sequence). Trimming took 2 bases from V and 0 from J, leaving 8 bases between them. The CDR3 is 14 amino acids. CDR3 sequence: CASSLGRTSYEQYF. The CDR3 bases are TGTGCCAGCAGTTTAGGGCGGACCTCCTACGAGCAGTACTTC.

This clonotype was found many times. This chain connects TRBV29-1 to TRBJ1-1; D is perhaps TRBD1 (5 bases). Germline V CDR1 and CDR2: SQVTM, ANQGSEA. Trimming left V 2 bases short and J 2 bases short, with 12 bases between. The CDR3 contains 14 residues. The chain's CDR3 is CSVEPPTVNTEAFF. DNA for the CDR3: TGCAGCGTTGAACCACCGACAGTCAACACTGAAGCTTTCTTT.

The chain recombines TRBV6-1 with TRBJ2-5; D tentatively reads TRBD1 or TRBD2 (7 bases each). The CDR3 loop spans 15 amino acids. The V end lost 6 bases, the J end lost 4 bases, and 18 bases lay between the germline ends. From germline, CDR1 is MNHNS and CDR2 SASEGT. CDR3 sequence: CASRAHDREGETQYF. The CDR3 nucleotides read TGTGCCAGCAGGGCACATGACAGGGAGGGAGAGACCCAGTACTTC.